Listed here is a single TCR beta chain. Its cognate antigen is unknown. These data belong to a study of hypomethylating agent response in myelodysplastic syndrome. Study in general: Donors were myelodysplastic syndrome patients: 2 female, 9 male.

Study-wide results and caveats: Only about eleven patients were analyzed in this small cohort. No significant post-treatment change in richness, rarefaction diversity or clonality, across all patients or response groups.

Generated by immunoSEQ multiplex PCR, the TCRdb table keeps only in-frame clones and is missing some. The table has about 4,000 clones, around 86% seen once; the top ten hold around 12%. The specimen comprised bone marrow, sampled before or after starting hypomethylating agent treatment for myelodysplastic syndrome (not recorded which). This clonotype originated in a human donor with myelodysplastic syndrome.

The CDR3, as DNA: TGTGCCAGCAGTGAATTCGCCTCTGGAGGTCAAGAGACCCAGTACTTC. Amino acids: CASSEFASGGQETQYF. The chain employs TRBV6-1 and TRBJ2-5; possibly TRBD2 for D (5 bases). V gave up 2 bases and J gave up 2 bases, with 15 bases separating them. Germline V lookup: CDR1 MNHNS, CDR2 SASEGT. The CDR3 has 16 residues.